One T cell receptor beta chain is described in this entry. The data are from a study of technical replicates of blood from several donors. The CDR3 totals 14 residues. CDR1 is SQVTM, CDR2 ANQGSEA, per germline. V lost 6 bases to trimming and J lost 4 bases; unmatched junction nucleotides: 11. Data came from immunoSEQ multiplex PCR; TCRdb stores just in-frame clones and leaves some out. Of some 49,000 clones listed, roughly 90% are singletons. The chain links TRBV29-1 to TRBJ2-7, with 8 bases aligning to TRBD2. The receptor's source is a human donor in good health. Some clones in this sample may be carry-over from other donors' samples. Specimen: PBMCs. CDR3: CSVVPGERGYEQYF. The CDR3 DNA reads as TGCAGCGTAGTACCGGGAGAGCGGGGGTACGAGCAGTACTTC.